The next 14 T cell receptor beta chains were all read from a single sample in a study of sequential checkpoint blockade in melanoma. Method: immunoSEQ multiplex PCR; TCRdb's copy keeps in-frame clones and lacks some. The sample has about 11,000 clones, roughly 28% seen once. Treatment of the sample: randomized to nivolumab then ipilimumab (arm A) or the reverse (arm B). The input for sequencing was tumor tissue (inferred from file names), taken from a patient given nivolumab and ipilimumab in sequence. The receptors stem from a human donor with melanoma.

V is TRBV5-1 and J is TRBJ2-1; D possibly matches TRBD1 or TRBD2 (5 bases each). Trimming removed 4 bases from V and 4 bases from J, with 12 bases in between. This CDR3 comprises 14 residues. CDR1 is SGHRS, CDR2 YFSETQ, per germline. CDR3 region: CASSPGPEYNEQFF. DNA for the CDR3: TGCGCCAGCAGCCCGGGACCAGAATACAATGAGCAGTTCTTC.

This clone was seen repeatedly, ten times or more. This rearrangement joins TRBV7-4 to TRBJ1-6, with D maybe TRBD1 (5 bases). The CDR3 consists of 13 residues. V was trimmed by 9 bases and J by 9 bases, leaving 15 bases between them. From germline, CDR1 is SGHVT and CDR2 SQSDAQ. DNA for the CDR3: TGTGCCAGAAACCGGGGGGGGACTTCACCCCTCCACTTT. Protein sequence: CARNRGGTSPLHF.

This clone has only a few counts. The gene calls are TRBV9 and TRBJ1-6; a weak D match, TRBD1 (5 bases). The CDR3 loop spans 14 amino acids. The germline V and J ends were trimmed by 5 bases and 7 bases, with 13 bases remaining between them. Germline V gene data show CDR1 as SGDLS and CDR2 as YYNGEE. Written as DNA, the CDR3 is TGTGCCAGCAGGGCCGGGACGGCCAATTCACCCCTCCACTTT. Translated: CASRAGTANSPLHF.

Only a few counts were recorded for this clone. V and J are TRBV9 and TRBJ1-4; perhaps TRBD1 as D (6 bases). Germline CDR1 is SGDLS and CDR2 is YYNGEE. This CDR3 is 13 amino acids long. V shed 8 bases and J shed 7 bases, with 15 bases lying between them. The CDR3 DNA sequence: TGTGCCAGTTCCTTGGGGGCAGGTGAAAAACTGTTTTTT. It is translated as CASSLGAGEKLFF.

This clone was recorded a few times. The gene calls are TRBV5-1 and TRBJ2-6; no clear D. The CDR3 covers 14 residues. The germline V gene has CDR1 SGHRS and CDR2 YFSETQ. Trimming removed 4 bases from V and 0 bases from J, with 5 bases in between. DNA for the CDR3: TGCGCCAGCAGCCTCCCCTCTGGGGCCAACGTCCTGACTTTC. Translating gives CASSLPSGANVLTF.

DNA of the CDR3: TGCGCCAGCATCGGGACAGTGTCTGGGGGCAATGAGCAGTTCTTC. Protein sequence: CASIGTVSGGNEQFF. The chain links TRBV5-1 to TRBJ2-1, with 7 bases aligning to TRBD1. The CDR3 runs to 15 residues. V lost 6 bases to trimming and J lost 6 bases; unmatched junction nucleotides: 12. CDR1 is SGHRS and CDR2 is YFSETQ in the germline V gene.

This clone has just a few counts. This chain uses TRBV30 with TRBJ1-2; D might be TRBD1 (5 bases). V shed 3 bases and J shed 6 bases, with 17 bases lying between them. The CDR3 spans 14 residues. Looked up from germline, CDR1 is GTSNPN and CDR2 is SVGIG (reference sequence). DNA of the CDR3: TGTGCCTGGAGCGGGACCGGGGGATCTCATGGCTACACCTTC. It encodes CAWSGTGGSHGYTF. Combining the CDR3 with reference TRBV30 and TRBJ1-2 gives the whole variable domain SQTIHQWPATLVQPVGSPLSLECTVEGTSNPNLYWYRQAAGRGLQLLFYSVGIGQISSEVPQNLSASRPQDRQFILSSKKLLLSDSGFYLCAWSGTGGSHGYTFGSGTRLTVV.

By proportion, this clone is large. The V and J genes are TRBV6-8 and TRBJ2-7, with a weak D call TRBD1 (7 bases). From germline, CDR1 is MNHGY and CDR2 SAAAGT. Trimming left V 4 bases short and J 7 bases short, with 14 bases between. The CDR3 extends over 13 amino acids. This CDR3 reads CASSSGLRGEQYF. CDR3 nucleotide sequence: TGTGCCAGCAGTTCGGGACTCAGGGGGGAGCAGTACTTC.

This clone was detected only a few times. The rearrangement uses TRBV6-8 and TRBJ1-2; D unclear. V shed 6 bases and J shed 2 bases, with 10 bases lying between them. The CDR3 has 13 amino acids. Germline CDR1 reads MNHGY; CDR2 reads SAAAGT. The CDR3 sequence: CASRESANYGYTF. The CDR3 region has the DNA TGTGCCAGCAGGGAAAGTGCGAACTATGGCTACACCTTC.

This clone was counted a few times. V usage is TRBV7-5 and J usage is TRBJ2-2; TRBD2 was called by the table and not checked on the DNA. TRBV7-5 is annotated as a pseudogene. The CDR3 contains 16 residues. The CDR3 reads CASSLRGGANTGELFF. CDR3 coding DNA: TGTGCCAGCAGCTTACGCGGGGGAGCGAACACCGGGGAGCTGTTTTTT.

This chain links TRBV16 with TRBJ1-1; the match to TRBD1 covers 9 bases. The germline CDR1 and CDR2 sequences are KGHSY and FQNENV. V was clipped by 0 bases and J by 6 bases; unmatched bases: 5. This CDR3 contains 15 residues. The CDR3 DNA sequence: TGTGCCAGCAGCCAATCCCCCGGGACAGGGTCTGAAGCTTTCTTT. This sequence encodes CASSQSPGTGSEAFF.

The gene calls are TRBV6-8 and TRBJ2-7; TRBD1 might be the D (6 bases). The V gene lost 6 bases and the J gene lost 3 bases, with 18 bases spanning the gap. This CDR3 is built from 15 residues. The germline CDR1 and CDR2 sequences are MNHGY and SAAAGT. CDR3 sequence reads: CASSQADEQGYEQYF. CDR3 DNA sequence: TGTGCCAGCAGCCAGGCGGACGAACAGGGCTACGAGCAGTACTTC.

The chain joins TRBV11-3 to TRBJ2-5; 11 bases are shared with TRBD2. Per germline, CDR1 SGHNT and CDR2 YENEEA. The junction had 9 bases not matched to a gene; V was cut back by 5 bases and J by 4 bases. The CDR3 is 16 residues long. The CDR3 protein is CASSPTRLAGIETQYF. CDR3 coding DNA: TGTGCCAGCAGCCCGACCCGACTAGCGGGGATAGAGACCCAGTACTTC.

The V and J genes are TRBV10-2 and TRBJ2-1; D not certain. Germline lookup yields CDR1 WSHSY and CDR2 SAAADI. The germline V and J ends were trimmed by 4 bases and 0 bases, with 10 bases remaining between them. The CDR3 length is 15 residues. The CDR3 here is CASSAIGISYNEQFF. CDR3 sequence (DNA): TGCGCCAGCAGTGCAATAGGCATCTCCTACAATGAGCAGTTCTTC.